Presented here are 9 T cell receptor beta chains from one specimen sequenced in a study of breast tumors, draining lymph nodes, adjacent tissues (dated by TCRdb to about 2016). Lymph node samples came from the axillary draining lymph nodes of breast cancer patients. The receptor library was made with multiplex PCR. The sample was run on an Illumina HiSeq 2000. TCRdb reprocessed the public reads (quality trimming at Q25 with fastp, clone calling with MiXCR) and kept in-frame beta chains. Merged by CDR3 protein, the rows form single entries marked with the most common genes and DNA. In this sample the table shows approximately 170,000 distinct CDR3 sequences, roughly a third of which occur a single time. The ten largest clones represent about 4.5% of the sample. The sequenced sample consisted of axillary lymph node tissue. These receptors were collected from a female donor with breast cancer. Some clones in this sample may be carry-over from other donors' samples.

This clonotype was seen ten or more times. The chain employs TRBV18 and TRBJ1-2; 12 bases are a match to TRBD1. The J segment lost 4 bases and the V segment lost 5 bases, leaving 8 bases of the junction unmatched. The germline CDR1 and CDR2 sequences are KGHSH and LQKENI. This CDR3 is built from 16 residues. CDR3 sequence reads: CASSEGTGGFIYGYTF. CDR3 sequence (DNA): TGTGCCAGCTCAGAAGGGACAGGGGGCTTTATCTATGGCTACACCTTC. Full variable domain (remainder filled in from reference TRBV18 and TRBJ1-2): NAGVMQNPRHLVRRRGQEARLRCSPMKGHSHVYWYRQLPEEGLKFMVYLQKENIIDESGMPKERFSAEFPKEGPSILRIQQVVRGDSAAYFCASSEGTGGFIYGYTFGSGTRLTVV.

The V call is TRBV10-3, the J call TRBJ2-7, with D tentatively TRBD1 (5 bases). The CDR3 contains 15 residues. The germline V and J ends were trimmed by 0 bases and 2 bases, with 11 bases remaining between them. CDR1 is ENHRY, CDR2 SYGVKD, per germline. This CDR3 is CAISESGRATYEQYF. The CDR3 nucleotides are TGTGCCATCAGTGAGTCGGGCAGGGCAACCTACGAGCAGTACTTC.

At least ten counts were recorded for this clonotype. The chain joins TRBV30 to TRBJ2-1; no clear D gene. This CDR3 comprises 14 residues. Trimming removed 3 bases at V and 7 bases at J, with 16 bases between. Germline V gene lookup returns CDR1 GTSNPN and CDR2 SVGIG (reference sequence). In DNA, the CDR3 is TGTGCCTGGAGCTACTCCAAGGTACGGAATGAGCAGTTCTTC. Translating gives CAWSYSKVRNEQFF.

The CDR3 nucleotides are TGTGCCAGCAGTGGAGGGACAGGGGGCGGTGGAAACACCATATATTTT. It is translated as CASSGGTGGGGNTIYF. This rearrangement joins TRBV2 to TRBJ1-3, with TRBD1 matching over 12 bases. The CDR3 sequence is 16 residues long. Germline assignment: CDR1 SNHLY and CDR2 FYNNEI. V lost 4 bases and J lost 3; bases outside the gene matches: 4.

The rearrangement uses TRBV5-1 and TRBJ1-3; 10 nucleotides line up with TRBD1. The CDR3 is made up of 15 amino acids. Trimming took 4 bases from V and 10 from J; bases not matched to a gene: 11. Per the germline V gene, CDR1 is SGHRS and CDR2 is YFSETQ. The CDR3 nucleotides read TGCGCCAGCAGCCCATGGGGACAGGGGCAAGAGACCATATATTTT. Residues: CASSPWGQGQETIYF.

This clonotype was detected ten times or more. The gene calls are TRBV11-2 and TRBJ2-7, with 9 bases that match TRBD2. V lost 0 bases, J lost 0 bases, and 6 bases stayed unmatched. Looked up from germline, CDR1 is SGHAT and CDR2 is FQNNGV. The CDR3 runs 17 residues. The CDR3 region has the DNA TGTGCCAGCAGCTTAGAGCCGACAGCGGGGGGCTCCTACGAGCAGTACTTC. Protein product: CASSLEPTAGGSYEQYF.

Remarks on this clonotype: A much larger clonotype is one base distant, so this may be a read error. V usage is TRBV9 and J usage is TRBJ1-2; a weak D match, TRBD1 (5 bases). CDR1 and CDR2 from the germline V gene are SGDLS and YYNGEE. This CDR3 spans 15 amino acids. The CDR3 spells CASSARGEGGYGSTF. CDR3 in DNA: TGTGCCAGCAGCGCGCGGGGGGAGGGCGGCTATGGCTCCACCTTC.

This sequence joins TRBV24-1 and TRBJ2-5; TRBD1 matches at 9 bases. The CDR3 totals 21 residues. Germline CDR1 and CDR2: KGHDR and SFDVKD. Trimming at V came to 0 bases and at J to 2 bases, leaving 18 bases not matched to a gene. Written as DNA, the CDR3 is TGTGCCACCAGTGATTTGGGTACCGGGTCGGGACAGGGCTCCCGACAAGAGACCCAGTACTTC. Translated: CATSDLGTGSGQGSRQETQYF.

This clonotype has ten or more counts. V gene TRBV24-1 combines with J gene TRBJ2-2; a weak D match, TRBD1 (5 bases). The V and J ends lost 5 bases and 6 bases respectively, with 9 bases between them. This CDR3 region has 13 residues. Germline V gene lookup returns CDR1 KGHDR and CDR2 SFDVKD. The CDR3 sequence: CATSVGAPGELFF. The DNA for the CDR3 is TGTGCCACCAGTGTAGGGGCACCCGGGGAGCTGTTTTTT.